This TCR beta chain is drawn from a study of molecular identifiers for immune sequencing clone quantification. General study results and limits: Barcode collisions between identical TCR molecules could shrink estimates of highly expanded clone sizes.

This clonotype occurred a few times. Its antigen is undetermined. MiXCR, applied by TCRdb to the PCR reads, yields one record per CDR3 protein. Here the sample spans fewer than 350,000 distinct CDR3 sequences, 20% to 25% being singletons. When naive CD8 T cells were sorted, they were gated as CD8+CD4-CCR7+CD45RA+. This sequence was found in a human donor in good health. Some libraries in this study had Jurkat cell RNA spiked in. The sequencing input was naive CD8+ T cells from blood, with Jurkat cell RNA spiked in. Subset noted: FACS-sorted CD8+CD4-CCR7+CD45RA+ naive T cells.

The CDR3 here is CASSPRQGYTVGKLFF. CDR3 nucleotides: TGTGCCAGCAGCCCACGACAGGGGTATACAGTTGGAAAACTGTTTTTT. This chain connects TRBV7-9 to TRBJ1-4, with 8 bases aligning to TRBD1. From germline, CDR1 is SEHNR and CDR2 FQNEAQ (reference sequence). With V trimmed by 5 bases and J by 10 bases, 15 bases remained unmatched. The CDR3 is made up of 16 amino acids.